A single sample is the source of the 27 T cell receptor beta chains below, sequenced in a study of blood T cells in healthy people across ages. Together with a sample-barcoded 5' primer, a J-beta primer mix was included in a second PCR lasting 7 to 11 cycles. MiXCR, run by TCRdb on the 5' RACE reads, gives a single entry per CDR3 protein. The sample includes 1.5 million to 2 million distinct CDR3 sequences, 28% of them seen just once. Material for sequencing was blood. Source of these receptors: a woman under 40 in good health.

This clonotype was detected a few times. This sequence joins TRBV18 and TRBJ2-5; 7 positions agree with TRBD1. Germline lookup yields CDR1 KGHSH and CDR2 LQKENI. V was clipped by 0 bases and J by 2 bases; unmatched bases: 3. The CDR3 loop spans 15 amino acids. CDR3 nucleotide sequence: TGTGCCAGCTCACCACCTGCGACAGGGCAAGAGACCCAGTACTTC. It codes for CASSPPATGQETQYF.

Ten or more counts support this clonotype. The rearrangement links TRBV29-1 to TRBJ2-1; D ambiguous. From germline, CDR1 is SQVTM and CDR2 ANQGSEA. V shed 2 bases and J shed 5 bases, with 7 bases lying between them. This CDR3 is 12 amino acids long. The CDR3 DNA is TGCAGCGTTGAATCAGGAGACAATGAGCAGTTCTTC. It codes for CSVESGDNEQFF.

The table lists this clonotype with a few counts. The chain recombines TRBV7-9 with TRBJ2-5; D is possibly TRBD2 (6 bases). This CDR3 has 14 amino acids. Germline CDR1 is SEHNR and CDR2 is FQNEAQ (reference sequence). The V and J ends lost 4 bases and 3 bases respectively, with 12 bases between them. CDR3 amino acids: CASSWRGPKETQYF. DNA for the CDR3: TGTGCCAGCAGCTGGCGGGGTCCCAAAGAGACCCAGTACTTC.

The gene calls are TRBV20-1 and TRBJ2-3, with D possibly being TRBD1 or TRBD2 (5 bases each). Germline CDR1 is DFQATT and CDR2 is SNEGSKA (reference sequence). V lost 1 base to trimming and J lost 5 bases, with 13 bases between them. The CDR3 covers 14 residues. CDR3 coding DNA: TGCAGTGCTAGAGCAGGTGGGGGAAGAGATACGCAGTATTTT. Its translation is CSARAGGGRDTQYF.

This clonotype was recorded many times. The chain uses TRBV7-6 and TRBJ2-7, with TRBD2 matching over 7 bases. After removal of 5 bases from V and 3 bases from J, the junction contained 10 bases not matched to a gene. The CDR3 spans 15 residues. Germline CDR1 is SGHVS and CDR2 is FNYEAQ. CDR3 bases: TGTGCCAGCAGCGGTCTACCGGGAGGCAGCTACGAGCAGTACTTC. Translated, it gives CASSGLPGGSYEQYF. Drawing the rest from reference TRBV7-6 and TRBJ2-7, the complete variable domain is GAGVSQSPRYKVTKRGQDVALRCDPISGHVSLYWYRQALGQGPEFLTYFNYEAQQDKSGLPNDRFSAERPEGSISTLTIQRTEQRDSAMYRCASSGLPGGSYEQYFGPGTRLTVT.

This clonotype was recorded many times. The CDR3 DNA reads TGTGCCAGCAGTTTAGGTGGGTCTAGTGCCGATGAGCAGTTCTTC. Translated, it gives CASSLGGSSADEQFF. The V and J genes are TRBV12-3 or TRBV12-4 and TRBJ2-1, with no clear D. V lost 1 base, J lost 8 bases, and 15 bases lay in between. The CDR3 runs 15 residues.

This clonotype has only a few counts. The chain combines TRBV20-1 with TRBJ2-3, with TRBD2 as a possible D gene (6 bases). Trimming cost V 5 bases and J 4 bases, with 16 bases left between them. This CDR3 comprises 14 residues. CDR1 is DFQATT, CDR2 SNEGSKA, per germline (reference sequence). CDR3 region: CSARVGGGADTQYF. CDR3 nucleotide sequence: TGCAGTGCTCGAGTGGGGGGAGGCGCAGATACGCAGTATTTT.

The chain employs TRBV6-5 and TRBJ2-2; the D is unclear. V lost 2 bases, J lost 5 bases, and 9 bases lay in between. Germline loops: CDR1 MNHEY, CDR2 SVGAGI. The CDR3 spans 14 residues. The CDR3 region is CASSYDSETGELFF. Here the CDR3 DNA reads TGTGCCAGCAGTTACGATTCGGAGACCGGGGAGCTGTTTTTT.

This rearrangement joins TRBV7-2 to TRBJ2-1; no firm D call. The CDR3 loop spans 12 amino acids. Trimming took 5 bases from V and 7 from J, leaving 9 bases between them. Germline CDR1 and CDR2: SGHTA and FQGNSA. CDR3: CASSRYGNEQFF. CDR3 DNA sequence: TGTGCCAGCAGCCGCTACGGGAATGAGCAGTTCTTC.

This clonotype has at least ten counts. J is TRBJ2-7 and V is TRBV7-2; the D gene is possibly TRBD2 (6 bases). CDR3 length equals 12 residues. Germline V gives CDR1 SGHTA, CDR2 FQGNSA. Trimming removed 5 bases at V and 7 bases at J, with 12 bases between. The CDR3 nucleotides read TGTGCCAGCAGCCGCGATGCGGGGGAGCAGTACTTC. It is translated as CASSRDAGEQYF.

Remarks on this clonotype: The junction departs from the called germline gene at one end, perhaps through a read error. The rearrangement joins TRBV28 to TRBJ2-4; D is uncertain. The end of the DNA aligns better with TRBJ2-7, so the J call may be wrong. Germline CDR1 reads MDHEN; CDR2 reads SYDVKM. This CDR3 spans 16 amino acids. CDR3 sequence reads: CAGSLSRGKNSYEQYF. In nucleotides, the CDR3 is TGTGCCGGCAGCCTCAGCCGAGGCAAAAACTCCTACGAGCAGTACTTC.

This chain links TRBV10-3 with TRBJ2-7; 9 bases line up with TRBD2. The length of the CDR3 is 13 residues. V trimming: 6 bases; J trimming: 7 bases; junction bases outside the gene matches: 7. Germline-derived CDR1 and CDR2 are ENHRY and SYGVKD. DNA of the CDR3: TGTGCCATCAGCGAGGCGGGAGGGGAAGAGCAGTACTTC. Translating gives CAISEAGGEEQYF.

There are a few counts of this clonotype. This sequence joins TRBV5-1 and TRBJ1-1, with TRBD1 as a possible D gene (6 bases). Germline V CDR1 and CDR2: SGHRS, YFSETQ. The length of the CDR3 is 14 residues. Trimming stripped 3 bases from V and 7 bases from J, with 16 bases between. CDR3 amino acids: CASSSSGGGLEAFF. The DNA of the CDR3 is TGCGCCAGCAGCTCGTCGGGGGGCGGGCTTGAAGCTTTCTTT.

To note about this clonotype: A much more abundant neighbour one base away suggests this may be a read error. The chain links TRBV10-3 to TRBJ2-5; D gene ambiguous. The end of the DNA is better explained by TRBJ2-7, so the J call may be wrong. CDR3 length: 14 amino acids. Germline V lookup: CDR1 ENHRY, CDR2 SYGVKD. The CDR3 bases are TGTGCCATCAGTGAAGGGCCAGGCCGACTCGAGCAGTACTTC. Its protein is CAISEGPGRLEQYF.

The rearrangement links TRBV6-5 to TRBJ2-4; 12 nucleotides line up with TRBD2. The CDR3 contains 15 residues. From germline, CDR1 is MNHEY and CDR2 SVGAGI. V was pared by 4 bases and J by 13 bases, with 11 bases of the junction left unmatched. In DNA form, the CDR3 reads TGTGCCAGCAGTTGGACAAGCCTAGCGGGGGGGGAGCAGTACTTC. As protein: CASSWTSLAGGEQYF.

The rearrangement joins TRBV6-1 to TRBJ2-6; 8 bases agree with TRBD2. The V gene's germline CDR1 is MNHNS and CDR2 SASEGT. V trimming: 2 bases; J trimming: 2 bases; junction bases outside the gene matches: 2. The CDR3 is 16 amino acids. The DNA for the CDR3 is TGTGCCAGCAGTGAAACAGCGGGAGCTGGGGCCAACGTCCTGACTTTC. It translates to CASSETAGAGANVLTF.

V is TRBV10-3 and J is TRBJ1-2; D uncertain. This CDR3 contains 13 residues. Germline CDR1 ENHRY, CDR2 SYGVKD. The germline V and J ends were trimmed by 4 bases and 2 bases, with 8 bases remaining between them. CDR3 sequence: CAISGSENYGYTF. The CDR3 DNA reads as TGTGCCATCAGTGGATCAGAGAACTATGGCTACACCTTC.

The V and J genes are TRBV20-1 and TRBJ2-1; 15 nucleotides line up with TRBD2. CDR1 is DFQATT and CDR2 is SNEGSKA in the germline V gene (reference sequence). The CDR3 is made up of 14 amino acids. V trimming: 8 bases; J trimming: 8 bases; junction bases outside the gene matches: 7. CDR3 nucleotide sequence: TGCAGTTCCAGGGGGACTAGCGGGAGGCATGAGCAGTTCTTC. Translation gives CSSRGTSGRHEQFF.

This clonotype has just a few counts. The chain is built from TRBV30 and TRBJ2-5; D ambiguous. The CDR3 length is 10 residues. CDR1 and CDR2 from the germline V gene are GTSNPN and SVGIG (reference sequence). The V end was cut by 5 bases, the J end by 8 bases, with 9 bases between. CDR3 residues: CAWGYGTQYF. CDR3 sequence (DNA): TGTGCCTGGGGTTACGGCACCCAGTACTTC.

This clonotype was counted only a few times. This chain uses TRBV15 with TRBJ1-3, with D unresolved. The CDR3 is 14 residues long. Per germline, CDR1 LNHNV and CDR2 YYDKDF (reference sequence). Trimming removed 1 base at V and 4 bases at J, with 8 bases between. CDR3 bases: TGTGCCACCAGCAGAGCAGCGACGGGAAACACCATATATTTT. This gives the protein CATSRAATGNTIYF. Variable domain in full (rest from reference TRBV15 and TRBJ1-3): DAMVIQNPRYQVTQFGKPVTLSCSQTLNHNVMYWYQQKSSQAPKLLFHYYDKDFNNEADTPDNFQSRRPNTSFCFLDIRSPGLGDTAMYLCATSRAATGNTIYFGEGSWLTVV.

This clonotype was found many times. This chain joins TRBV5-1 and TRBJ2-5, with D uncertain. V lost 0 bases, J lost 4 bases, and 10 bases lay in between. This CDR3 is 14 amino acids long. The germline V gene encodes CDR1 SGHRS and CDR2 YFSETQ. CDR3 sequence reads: CASSLGVYGETQYF. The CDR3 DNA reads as TGCGCCAGCAGCTTGGGGGTGTACGGAGAGACCCAGTACTTC. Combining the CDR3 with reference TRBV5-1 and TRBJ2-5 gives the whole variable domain KAGVTQTPRYLIKTRGQQVTLSCSPISGHRSVSWYQQTPGQGLQFLFEYFSETQRNKGNFPGRFSGRQFSNSRSEMNVSTLELGDSALYLCASSLGVYGETQYFGPGTRLLVL.

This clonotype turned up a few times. The CDR3 bases are TGTGCCAGCAGCGCTCTAGCGGATCTCCAAGAGACCCAGTACTTC. It specifies CASSALADLQETQYF. The V gene is TRBV7-9, the J gene TRBJ2-5; TRBD2 aligns across 7 bases. The CDR3 contains 15 residues. J gave up 1 base and V 5 bases, and 7 bases lay outside the gene matches. The germline CDR1 and CDR2 sequences are SEHNR and FQNEAQ (reference sequence).

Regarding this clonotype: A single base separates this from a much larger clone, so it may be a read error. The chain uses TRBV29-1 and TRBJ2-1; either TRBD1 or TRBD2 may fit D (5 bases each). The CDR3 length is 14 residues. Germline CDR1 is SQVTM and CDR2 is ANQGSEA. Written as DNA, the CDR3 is TGCGGCGCCGACAGCGGCAACTCCTACAATGAGCAGTTCTTC. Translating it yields CGADSGNSYNEQFF.

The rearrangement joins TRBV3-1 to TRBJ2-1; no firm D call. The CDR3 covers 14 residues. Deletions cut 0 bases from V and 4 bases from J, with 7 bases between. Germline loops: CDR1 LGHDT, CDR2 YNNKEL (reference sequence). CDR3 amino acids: CASSQDQEYNEQFF. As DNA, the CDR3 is TGTGCCAGCAGCCAAGATCAGGAATACAATGAGCAGTTCTTC.

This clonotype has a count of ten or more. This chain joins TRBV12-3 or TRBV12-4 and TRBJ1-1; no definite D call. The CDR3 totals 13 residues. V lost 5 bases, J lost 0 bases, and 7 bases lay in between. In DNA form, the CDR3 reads TGTGCCAGCAGTCACACGGTGAACACTGAAGCTTTCTTT. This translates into CASSHTVNTEAFF.

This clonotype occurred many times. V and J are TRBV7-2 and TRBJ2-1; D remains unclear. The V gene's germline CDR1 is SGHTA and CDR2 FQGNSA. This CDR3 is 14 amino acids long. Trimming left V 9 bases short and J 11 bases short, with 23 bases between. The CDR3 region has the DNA TGTGCCAGGCAAACAAGGGAATCATCGAGGAAGCAGTTCTTC. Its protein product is CARQTRESSRKQFF.

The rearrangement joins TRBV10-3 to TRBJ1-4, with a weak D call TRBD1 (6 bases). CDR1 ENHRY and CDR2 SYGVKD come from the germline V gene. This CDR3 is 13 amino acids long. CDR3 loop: CASNWGAGEKLFF. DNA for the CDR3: TGTGCGAGCAACTGGGGGGCTGGGGAAAAACTGTTTTTT.